This T cell receptor beta chain was sequenced during a study of shared clonotypes between healthy human individuals. Some clones are missing from TCRdb's copy, which holds only in-frame ones; the method was immunoSEQ multiplex PCR. The sample has about 2.1 million clones, around 95% seen once. V lost 2 bases, J lost 0 bases, and 23 bases stayed unmatched. The CDR3 is made up of 24 amino acids. CD45RO-negative CD8 cells positively selected for CCR7 made up the naive population, which excluded terminally differentiated effector memory CD45RA+ cells. This receptor was obtained from a man younger than 30 in good health. Some clones in this sample may be carry-over from other donors' samples. The V gene is TRBV23-1, the J gene TRBJ2-6; 9 nucleotides align to TRBD2. TRBV23-1 is given ORF status, its function remaining uncertain. Input material: naive CD8+ T cells from PBMCs. The CDR3 loop is CASSQASPRRRLAGSSSGANVLTF. Written as DNA, the CDR3 is TGCGCCAGCAGTCAAGCATCCCCCCGAAGGCGGCTAGCGGGATCGAGCTCTGGGGCCAACGTCCTGACTTTC.